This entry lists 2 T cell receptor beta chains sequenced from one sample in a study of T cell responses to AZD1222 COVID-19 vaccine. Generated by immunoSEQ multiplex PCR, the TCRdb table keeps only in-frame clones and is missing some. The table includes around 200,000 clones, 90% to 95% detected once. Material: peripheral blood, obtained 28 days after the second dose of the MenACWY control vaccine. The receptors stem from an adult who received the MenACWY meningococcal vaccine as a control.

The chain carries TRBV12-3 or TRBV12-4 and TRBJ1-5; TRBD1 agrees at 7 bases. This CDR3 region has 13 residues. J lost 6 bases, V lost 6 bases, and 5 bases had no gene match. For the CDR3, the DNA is TGTGCCAGCAGCCGACAGGGTTTTCAGCCCCAGCATTTT. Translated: CASSRQGFQPQHF.

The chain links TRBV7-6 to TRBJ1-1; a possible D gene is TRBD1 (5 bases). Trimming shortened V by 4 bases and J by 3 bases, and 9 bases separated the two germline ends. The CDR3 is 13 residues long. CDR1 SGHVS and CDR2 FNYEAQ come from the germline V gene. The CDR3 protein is CASSWSRDTEAFF. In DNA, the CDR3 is TGTGCCAGCAGCTGGAGCAGGGACACTGAAGCTTTCTTT.